These 13 T cell receptor beta chains share one sample of origin, sequenced in a study of monozygotic twins with inflammatory bowel disease (dated by TCRdb to between 2018 and 2020). Library generation was performed with 5' RACE. TCRdb lists the instrument as Illumina HiSeq 2500. TCRdb reprocessed the reads and provides one entry for every CDR3 protein sequence; no DNA is given. The record for this sample contains 110,000 to 150,000 distinct CDR3 sequences. Together, the top ten hold roughly 1.2% of the sample. Input material: blood. The receptors were sampled from a human donor with ulcerative colitis or Crohn's disease, or a healthy co-twin of an affected twin (not recorded which).

The V and J genes are TRBV28 and TRBJ2-5; TCRdb lists TRBD2, though no DNA is available to test this call. The germline gives CDR1 MDHEN, CDR2 SYDVKM. This CDR3 is built from 17 residues. The CDR3 loop is CASSPVLGLAAQETQYF.

The rearrangement joins TRBV29-1 to TRBJ1-4; checking the TCRdb D call of TRBD1 is not possible without DNA. Per germline, CDR1 SQVTM and CDR2 ANQGSEA. This CDR3 region has 14 residues. CDR3 amino acids: CSVDGTGANEKLFF.

V and J are TRBV7-9 and TRBJ2-3. Germline values: CDR1 SEHNR, CDR2 FQNEAQ (reference sequence). CDR3 length: 13 residues. CDR3 protein: CASSFQGTDTQYF.

This rearrangement joins TRBV2 to TRBJ2-1. Germline CDR1 reads SNHLY; CDR2 reads FYNNEI. The CDR3 length is 14 residues. The CDR3: CASKGGSSYNEQFF.

The chain uses TRBV6-2 or TRBV6-3 and TRBJ1-5; without DNA, the TCRdb call of TRBD1 cannot be checked. The V gene's germline CDR1 is MNHEY and CDR2 SVGEGT. This CDR3 region has 16 residues. The CDR3 region is CASSYPTGGSNQPQHF.

The rearrangement links TRBV30 to TRBJ1-5; TCRdb's D gene call, TRBD1, goes unchecked for lack of DNA. The CDR3 covers 19 residues. CDR1 and CDR2 from the germline V gene are GTSNPN and SVGIG (reference sequence). Here the CDR3 reads CAWSLTSRGSGVWNQPQHF.

The rearrangement links TRBV19 to TRBJ2-4; TCRdb indicates TRBD1, and absent DNA this call remains unverified. CDR1 is LNHDA and CDR2 is SQIVND in the germline V gene (reference sequence). The CDR3 has 14 residues. This CDR3 is CASSQDRVGGIQYF.

The genes are TRBV29-1 and TRBJ2-3; TCRdb's D gene call, TRBD1, goes unchecked for lack of DNA. The CDR3 runs to 12 residues. The germline V gene has CDR1 SQVTM and CDR2 ANQGSEA. The CDR3 is CSASTVTDTQYF.

The chain recombines TRBV20-1 with TRBJ2-6; there is no DNA to check the TCRdb D call of TRBD1. This CDR3 contains 16 residues. Germline CDR1 and CDR2: DFQATT and SNEGSKA (reference sequence). The CDR3 region is CSARKGTSSGANVLTF.

V usage is TRBV20-1 and J usage is TRBJ2-1. The CDR3 runs to 14 residues. Looked up from germline, CDR1 is DFQATT and CDR2 is SNEGSKA (reference sequence). The CDR3 spells CSARVGGVYNEQFF.

V usage is TRBV6-4 and J usage is TRBJ2-6; the TCRdb D gene call, TRBD1, has no DNA to confirm it. Germline CDR1 is MRHNA and CDR2 is SNTAGT. The CDR3 covers 15 residues. Here the CDR3 reads CASSDGTVGANVLTF.

The rearrangement uses TRBV28 and TRBJ1-1; the TRBD1 assignment by TCRdb is unverifiable without DNA. In germline, CDR1 is MDHEN, CDR2 SYDVKM. The CDR3 sequence is 17 residues long. CDR3 sequence reads: CASSLSTGGVLNTEAFF.

The rearrangement joins TRBV29-1 to TRBJ2-5; without DNA, the TCRdb call of TRBD1 cannot be checked. Per the germline V gene, CDR1 is SQVTM and CDR2 is ANQGSEA. The CDR3 contains 12 residues. CDR3 in amino acids: CSAQGNQETQYF.